This T cell receptor beta chain was profiled in a study of cytomegalovirus exposure and HLA in healthy donors. Study summary: From donors who were HLA-typed, an early data release held approximately 84 million unique TCRs.

The sample holds a few counts of this clone. CDR1 and CDR2 (germline): SGDLS, YYNGEE. The CDR3 loop spans 15 amino acids. Trimming took 0 bases from V and 3 from J; bases not matched to a gene: 3. PCR amplification relied on 60 Vbeta primers (plus 13 Jbeta primers). Assay: immunoSEQ multiplex PCR; the TCRdb copy retains only in-frame clones and omits some. The table includes around 120,000 clones, 8.5% to 10% detected once. The sample taken for sequencing was PBMCs. The chain couples TRBV9 to TRBJ1-1, with 9 bases that match TRBD1. This clonotype was sampled from a man aged 25 to 40 in good health and CMV-seronegative. The DNA for the CDR3 is TGTGCCAGCAGCGTAGAGGGACAGGGATACACTGAAGCTTTCTTT. This translates into CASSVEGQGYTEAFF.